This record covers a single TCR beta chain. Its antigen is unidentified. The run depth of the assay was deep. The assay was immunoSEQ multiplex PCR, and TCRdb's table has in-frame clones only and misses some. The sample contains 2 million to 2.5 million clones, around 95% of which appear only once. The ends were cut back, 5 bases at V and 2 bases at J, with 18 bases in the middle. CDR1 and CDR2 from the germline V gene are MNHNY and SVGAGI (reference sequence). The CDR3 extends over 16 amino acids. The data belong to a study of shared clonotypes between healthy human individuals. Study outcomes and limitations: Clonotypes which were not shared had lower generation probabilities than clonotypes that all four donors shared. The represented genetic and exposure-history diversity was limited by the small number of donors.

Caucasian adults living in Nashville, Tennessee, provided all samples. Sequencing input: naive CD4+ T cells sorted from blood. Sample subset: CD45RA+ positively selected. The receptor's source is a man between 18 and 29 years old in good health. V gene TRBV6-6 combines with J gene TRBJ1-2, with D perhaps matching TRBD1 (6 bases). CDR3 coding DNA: TGTGCCAGCAGTGCCCTTGGAGGACAGTCCAACTATGGCTACACCTTC. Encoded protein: CASSALGGQSNYGYTF.